This T cell receptor beta chain was found in a study of CD4+ T cells in melanoma. The table came from immunoSEQ multiplex PCR; TCRdb's copy has only in-frame clones and leaves some out. The sample records 20,000 to 25,000 clones, over 70% being singletons. Trimming shortened V by 7 bases and J by 14 bases, and 22 bases separated the two germline ends. This CDR3 contains 13 residues. The V gene's germline CDR1 is SGHVS and CDR2 FQNEAQ. This chain uses TRBV7-8 with TRBJ2-3; the D gene is possibly TRBD1 (5 bases). This receptor was identified in a human donor with melanoma. The sample taken for sequencing was cells from a culture (not recorded whether cultured in vitro). CDR3 sequence: CASNLRGRLHGYF. CDR3 sequence (DNA): TGTGCCAGCAACCTAAGGGGCCGGCTTCATGGGTATTTT. Drawing the rest from reference TRBV7-8 and TRBJ2-3, the complete variable domain is GAGVSQSPRYKVAKRGQDVALRCDPISGHVSLFWYQQALGQGPEFLTYFQNEAQLDKSGLPSDRFFAERPEGSVSTLKIQRTQQEDSAVYLCASNLRGRLHGYFGPGTRLTVL.